The 20 T cell receptor beta chains below come from one sample, sequenced in a study of regulatory T cells in long-lasting Graves disease. Sample time point: persistent/refractory GD, antithyroid drugs over 5 years with positive TRAb. Construction of the TCR library relied on RNA isolated from PBMCs. Both iRepertoire HTBI primers and Arm-PCR of CDR3 regions were used to build the TCR beta libraries. TCRdb ran MiXCR on the multiplex PCR reads and lists one entry per CDR3 protein. The sample yields about 460,000 distinct CDR3 sequences, 20% to 25% seen once. The sequencing here drew on peripheral blood mononuclear cells (PBMCs), taken when the disease was refractory, from a patient treated with antithyroid drugs. These receptors all come from a female donor with Graves disease.

Ten or more counts support this clonotype. The chain couples TRBV10-3 to TRBJ1-1, with a weak D call TRBD1 (5 bases). V was shortened by 6 bases and J by 5 bases, with 16 bases between the two germline ends. Germline V CDR1 and CDR2: ENHRY, SYGVKD. The CDR3 consists of 14 residues. In DNA, the CDR3 is TGTGCCATCAGGGGCACGGGGGGTGATACTGAAGCTTTCTTT. This sequence encodes CAIRGTGGDTEAFF.

The chain has TRBV20-1 and TRBJ1-5; D is unresolved. This CDR3 has 14 residues. The V and J ends lost 3 bases and 0 bases respectively, with 9 bases between them. Per the germline V gene, CDR1 is DFQATT and CDR2 is SNEGSKA (reference sequence). Written as DNA, the CDR3 is TGCAGTGCTAGGGTTCCGTATAGCAATCAGCCCCAGCATTTT. This encodes CSARVPYSNQPQHF.

The rearrangement links TRBV9 to TRBJ1-2; D is possibly TRBD1 (6 bases). The germline V gene has CDR1 SGDLS and CDR2 YYNGEE. V lost 1 base, J lost 4 bases, and 14 bases lay in between. This CDR3 is built from 15 residues. The CDR3 region has the DNA TGTGCCAGCAGCGTATATCAGGGGAGAGGCTATGGCTACACCTTC. Translated: CASSVYQGRGYGYTF.

The sample holds many counts of this clonotype. The V call is TRBV11-3, the J call TRBJ2-5; the match to TRBD2 covers 7 bases. This CDR3 contains 14 residues. The ends lost 3 bases at V and 4 bases at J; junction bases unmatched: 5. Germline V gene data show CDR1 as SGHNT and CDR2 as YENEEA. The CDR3 sequence: CASSFSGGRETQYF. The DNA of the CDR3 is TGTGCCAGCAGCTTTTCGGGCGGGAGAGAGACCCAGTACTTC.

This clonotype was detected many times. In DNA form, the CDR3 reads TGTGCCAGCAGTTCTAGCGGGTCCACCTACGAGCAGTACTTC. Translated: CASSSSGSTYEQYF. The J gene is TRBJ2-7, the V gene TRBV28; 8 positions agree with TRBD2. The CDR3 consists of 14 residues. After removal of 4 bases from V and 2 bases from J, the junction contained 4 bases not matched to a gene. Germline CDR1 and CDR2: MDHEN and SYDVKM.

This clonotype was picked up a small number of times. The chain has TRBV25-1 and TRBJ2-7; 10 bases map to TRBD2. Germline V CDR1 and CDR2: MGHDK, SYGVNS. The CDR3 is made up of 15 amino acids. Unmatched junction bases numbered 14, after V lost 11 bases and J lost 4 bases. The CDR3 region is CAVKGGLAETYEQYF. The CDR3 DNA sequence: TGTGCCGTCAAGGGTGGACTAGCGGAGACATACGAGCAGTACTTC.

At least ten counts were recorded for this clonotype. This rearrangement joins TRBV6-2 or TRBV6-3 to TRBJ1-2; 7 positions match TRBD1. Unmatched junction bases numbered 10, after V lost 2 bases and J lost 4 bases. Germline CDR1 and CDR2: MNHEY and SVGEGT. This CDR3 has 16 amino acids. The CDR3 DNA follows: TGTGCCAGCAGTTACGCCGCGAGTGGGACAGCCTATGGCTACACCTTC. Amino acids: CASSYAASGTAYGYTF.

The chain has TRBV7-2 and TRBJ2-2; D gene unclear. Trimming removed 0 bases at V and 1 base at J, with 9 bases between. CDR1 is SGHTA, CDR2 FQGNSA, per germline. The CDR3 totals 16 residues. This chain's CDR3 is CASSLALAGNTGELFF. CDR3 bases: TGTGCCAGCAGCTTAGCGTTGGCCGGGAACACCGGGGAGCTGTTTTTT.

This clonotype was counted ten times or more. The chain links TRBV11-2 to TRBJ2-7, with TRBD1 matching 9 bases. Germline V gene data show CDR1 as SGHAT and CDR2 as FQNNGV. This CDR3 is built from 15 residues. Trimming cost V 5 bases and J 5 bases; bases outside gene matches: 10. CDR3 sequence (DNA): TGTGCCAGCAGCATAACCGGGACAGGGTATCACGAGCAGTACTTC. This encodes CASSITGTGYHEQYF.

This clonotype was counted many times. J is TRBJ1-1 and V is TRBV6-1; D uncertain. The CDR3 runs to 12 residues. The germline V and J ends were trimmed by 7 bases and 3 bases, with 9 bases remaining between them. Germline V gene sequence: CDR1 MNHNS, CDR2 SASEGT. DNA for the CDR3: TGTGCCAGCACCTTGGGCCACACTGAAGCTTTCTTT. It specifies CASTLGHTEAFF.

This clonotype was counted at least ten times. The CDR3 here is CASSPGTEFSNQPQHF. In DNA form, the CDR3 reads TGTGCCAGCAGTCCAGGGACCGAGTTCAGCAATCAGCCCCAGCATTTT. The J gene is TRBJ1-5, the V gene TRBV28; D is possibly TRBD1 (5 bases). Germline CDR1 reads MDHEN; CDR2 reads SYDVKM. This CDR3 spans 16 amino acids. V was trimmed by 5 bases and J by 1 base, leaving 15 bases between them.

This clonotype has a count of ten or more. The chain links TRBV28 to TRBJ1-1; D is undetermined. The CDR3 extends over 13 amino acids. CDR1 and CDR2 from the germline V gene are MDHEN and SYDVKM. Trimming took off 3 bases at V and 0 bases at J, with 5 bases between the two ends. The CDR3 is CASSFPLNTEAFF. CDR3 sequence (DNA): TGTGCCAGCAGTTTTCCATTGAACACTGAAGCTTTCTTT.

This clonotype appeared many times. The chain joins TRBV7-2 to TRBJ2-7; D unclear. The CDR3 spans 15 residues. From germline, CDR1 is SGHTA and CDR2 FQGNSA. Trimming cost V 4 bases and J 2 bases, with 15 bases left between them. The CDR3: CASSSPTFLPYEQYF. The CDR3 DNA follows: TGTGCCAGCAGCTCCCCTACCTTCCTTCCCTACGAGCAGTACTTC.

At least ten counts were recorded for this clonotype. The chain combines TRBV20-1 with TRBJ2-4, with a possible D match to TRBD1 (5 bases). CDR1 is DFQATT and CDR2 is SNEGSKA in the germline V gene (reference sequence). The V and J ends lost 0 bases and 0 bases respectively, with 6 bases between them. The CDR3 has 14 amino acids. CDR3 bases: TGCAGTGCTAGAGACAGGGTAGCCAAAAACATTCAGTACTTC. Translation: CSARDRVAKNIQYF.

Ten or more counts support this clonotype. The gene calls are TRBV27 and TRBJ2-2; D gene unclear. The CDR3 has 11 residues. The V gene lost 6 bases and the J gene lost 8 bases, with 7 bases spanning the gap. Germline CDR1 and CDR2: MNHEY and SMNVEV (reference sequence). The CDR3 DNA reads TGTGCCAGCAGGCTATTAGGGGAGCTGTTTTTT. Amino acids: CASRLLGELFF.

In this sample, this clonotype turned up many times. This chain connects TRBV6-9 to TRBJ2-7; possibly TRBD2 for D (5 bases). The V end lost 3 bases, the J end lost 9 bases, and 18 bases lay between the germline ends. Per germline, CDR1 MNHGY and CDR2 SVAAGI. The CDR3 is made up of 14 amino acids. CDR3 nucleotides: TGTGCCAGCAGTTACGACTACTCCTACGAGGGGCAGTACTTC. Encoded protein: CASSYDYSYEGQYF.

In its sample, this clonotype was seen many times. The V gene is TRBV20-1, the J gene TRBJ2-7; the D gene could be TRBD1 or TRBD2 (5 bases each). CDR1 is DFQATT and CDR2 is SNEGSKA in the germline V gene (reference sequence). Between the trimmed V and J ends, which lost 0 bases and 3 bases, there was a span of 6 bases. CDR3 length equals 12 residues. CDR3 in amino acids: CSARDGGYEQYF. The CDR3 coding sequence is TGCAGTGCTAGAGATGGGGGCTACGAGCAGTACTTC.

Worth noting for this clonotype: One base away lies a much larger clone, so this may be a sequencing read error. J is TRBJ1-2 and V is TRBV6-4, with D unclear. CDR1 and CDR2 (germline): MRHNA, SNTAGT. The CDR3 has 14 residues. In DNA form, the CDR3 reads TGTGCCAGCACCCTACGGACGGGCAACTATGGCCACACCTTC. It specifies CASTLRTGNYGHTF.

The rearrangement joins TRBV6-2 or TRBV6-3 to TRBJ1-5, with TRBD1 as a possible D gene (5 bases). The CDR3 sequence is 13 residues long. V gave up 5 bases and J gave up 6 bases, with 11 bases separating them. From germline, CDR1 is MNHEY and CDR2 SVGEGT. In DNA, the CDR3 is TGTGCCAGCAGTCGGGGCCGCGGTCAGCCCCAGCATTTT. Protein sequence: CASSRGRGQPQHF.

The gene calls are TRBV30 and TRBJ1-5; a possible D gene is TRBD1 (6 bases). V was trimmed by 7 bases and J by 6 bases, leaving 16 bases between them. The germline V gene encodes CDR1 GTSNPN and CDR2 SVGIG (reference sequence). The CDR3 is made up of 13 amino acids. This CDR3 is CALKLGASQPQHF. The CDR3 region has the DNA TGTGCCTTAAAATTGGGGGCAAGTCAGCCCCAGCATTTT.